These 24 T cell receptor beta chains share one sample of origin, sequenced in a study of Graves' ophthalmopathy and Graves' hyperthyroidism. From RNA, the CDR3 regions of TCR beta chains were amplified and sequenced. The authors performed first-round RT-PCR with HTBI primers and then a second-round multiplex PCR. TCRdb ran MiXCR on the multiplex PCR reads and lists one entry per CDR3 protein. The data show about 160,000 distinct CDR3 sequences, 30% to 45% seen once. The source material was peripheral blood. Receptors were obtained from a woman aged 40 to 50 with Graves' ophthalmopathy.

J is TRBJ1-2 and V is TRBV12-3 or TRBV12-4; D might be TRBD1 (5 bases). The CDR3 sequence is 12 residues long. V lost 7 bases to trimming and J lost 8 bases, with 14 bases between them. The CDR3: CASKWGGGGYTF. In DNA, the CDR3 is TGTGCCAGCAAGTGGGGCGGTGGCGGCTACACCTTC.

This clonotype was counted at least ten times. The CDR3 sequence: CASALTGKPTKSNYGYTF. The CDR3 DNA reads TGTGCCAGCGCCCTGACAGGGAAACCAACAAAATCGAACTATGGCTACACCTTC. The chain employs TRBV18 and TRBJ1-2, with 7 bases aligning to TRBD1. The CDR3 runs to 18 residues. The trim removed 8 bases at V and 2 bases at J, leaving 20 bases unmatched. Germline V gene lookup returns CDR1 KGHSH and CDR2 LQKENI.

In this sample, this clonotype turned up many times. The J gene is TRBJ1-1, the V gene TRBV5-1, with D possibly being TRBD1 (5 bases). V lost 5 bases and J lost 0, with 11 bases in between. This CDR3 spans 14 amino acids. The germline CDR1 and CDR2 sequences are SGHRS and YFSETQ. CDR3 nucleotide sequence: TGCGCCAGCAGTGGGGGAGCGATGAACACTGAAGCTTTCTTT. Amino acid sequence: CASSGGAMNTEAFF.

The rearrangement uses TRBV28 and TRBJ1-2; TRBD1 is a possible D gene (6 bases). Germline values: CDR1 MDHEN, CDR2 SYDVKM. The CDR3 has 14 residues. The V gene lost 3 bases and the J gene lost 1 base, with 9 bases spanning the gap. Here the CDR3 reads CASSFYRVNYGYTF. The CDR3 DNA sequence: TGTGCCAGCAGTTTTTACAGGGTTAACTATGGCTACACCTTC.

The gene calls are TRBV11-2 and TRBJ2-7, with 10 bases fitting TRBD2. This CDR3 is 18 amino acids long. CDR1 is SGHAT and CDR2 is FQNNGV in the germline V gene. V lost 7 bases, J lost 5 bases, and 20 bases stayed unmatched. The CDR3 bases are TGTGCCAGCACCACACCCCGGCTAGCGGGAGTTAAGACCCACGAGCAGTACTTC. It specifies CASTTPRLAGVKTHEQYF.

The chain carries TRBV20-1 and TRBJ2-7; 9 positions agree with TRBD1. The CDR3 is 16 residues long. V was pared by 1 base and J by 3 bases, with 10 bases of the junction left unmatched. In germline, CDR1 is DFQATT, CDR2 SNEGSKA (reference sequence). The CDR3 sequence is CSARGSGTGMIYEQYF. In DNA form, the CDR3 reads TGCAGTGCTAGAGGTTCGGGGACAGGGATGATCTACGAGCAGTACTTC.

In its sample, this clonotype was seen many times. The V gene is TRBV7-9, the J gene TRBJ2-7; 10 nucleotides match TRBD2. V lost 1 base and J lost 4; bases outside the gene matches: 4. Germline V gene data show CDR1 as SEHNR and CDR2 as FQNEAQ (reference sequence). The CDR3 is 15 residues long. CDR3 sequence: CASSLGTSGYYEQYF. The CDR3 DNA sequence: TGTGCCAGCAGCTTAGGGACTAGCGGCTATTACGAGCAGTACTTC.

This clonotype was seen at least ten times. CDR3 sequence reads: CASGSSGVVETQYF. DNA for the CDR3: TGTGCCAGCGGTTCATCAGGGGTGGTAGAGACCCAGTACTTC. The chain links TRBV27 to TRBJ2-5, with a weak D call TRBD1 (6 bases). This CDR3 is 14 amino acids long. V was shortened by 8 bases and J by 4 bases, with 17 bases between the two germline ends. The germline V gene has CDR1 MNHEY and CDR2 SMNVEV (reference sequence).

This clonotype was observed a few times. CDR3 sequence: CASNSAGRDQPQHF. CDR3 nucleotides: TGTGCCAGCAATTCCGCAGGGCGGGATCAGCCCCAGCATTTT. V usage is TRBV12-3 or TRBV12-4 and J usage is TRBJ1-5, with a weak D call TRBD1 (5 bases). V was cut by 7 bases and J by 5 bases, with 15 bases left in between. This CDR3 comprises 14 residues.

In its sample, this clonotype was seen many times. This sequence joins TRBV20-1 and TRBJ2-7; D remains ambiguous. Trimming took off 6 bases at V and 2 bases at J, with 14 bases between the two ends. Per the germline V gene, CDR1 is DFQATT and CDR2 is SNEGSKA (reference sequence). This CDR3 region has 13 residues. CDR3 DNA sequence: TGCAGTGCAACCACCGGGTTTCCCTACGAGCAGTACTTC. Its translation: CSATTGFPYEQYF.

The gene calls are TRBV20-1 and TRBJ2-7; D could derive from TRBD1 or TRBD2 (5 bases each). The CDR3 totals 15 residues. V was shortened by 0 bases and J by 3 bases, with 15 bases between the two germline ends. Germline V gene sequence: CDR1 DFQATT, CDR2 SNEGSKA (reference sequence). The CDR3 reads CSARDRGAVGYEQYF. The CDR3 DNA follows: TGCAGTGCTAGAGATCGAGGGGCTGTCGGCTACGAGCAGTACTTC.

This clonotype was detected many times. This rearrangement joins TRBV30 to TRBJ1-1; D uncertain. This CDR3 has 11 residues. From germline, CDR1 is GTSNPN and CDR2 SVGIG (reference sequence). V lost 2 bases to trimming and J lost 4 bases, with 5 bases between them. CDR3 residues: CAWSIGTEAFF. The CDR3 DNA sequence: TGTGCCTGGAGTATCGGCACTGAAGCTTTCTTT.

This clonotype was recorded many times. This rearrangement joins TRBV5-6 to TRBJ2-7; tentatively, D is TRBD1 (6 bases). The CDR3 runs 14 residues. V shed 4 bases and J shed 3 bases, with 14 bases lying between them. The germline gives CDR1 SGHDT, CDR2 YYEEEE. DNA for the CDR3: TGTGCCAGCAGCCGGTGGACAGAGAACTACGAGCAGTACTTC. This sequence encodes CASSRWTENYEQYF. The variable domain in full, completed from reference TRBV5-6 and TRBJ2-7, reads DAGVTQSPTHLIKTRGQQVTLRCSPKSGHDTVSWYQQALGQGPQFIFQYYEEEERQRGNFPDRFSGHQFPNYSSELNVNALLLGDSALYLCASSRWTENYEQYFGPGTRLTVT.

This clonotype was found many times. The genes are TRBV11-2 and TRBJ2-7; TRBD1 agrees at 10 bases. Germline assignment: CDR1 SGHAT and CDR2 FQNNGV. CDR3 size: 14 residues. The ends lost 5 bases at V and 3 bases at J; junction bases unmatched: 4. The CDR3 is CASSGRTGGYEQYF. DNA for the CDR3: TGTGCCAGCAGCGGCCGGACAGGGGGCTACGAGCAGTACTTC.

This clonotype was detected ten times or more. The rearrangement links TRBV5-1 to TRBJ1-1; 7 bases align to TRBD1. The germline V gene encodes CDR1 SGHRS and CDR2 YFSETQ. The CDR3 runs to 15 residues. V lost 7 bases, J lost 1 base, and 10 bases stayed unmatched. CDR3: CASGAEGTANTEAFF. CDR3 DNA: TGCGCCAGCGGCGCCGAAGGGACAGCGAACACTGAAGCTTTCTTT.

This clonotype was seen at least ten times. This chain uses TRBV6-5 with TRBJ1-5; 7 bases are a match to TRBD1. J was trimmed by 5 bases and V by 0 bases; bases with no gene match: 7. CDR3 length: 16 amino acids. Germline V gene sequence: CDR1 MNHEY, CDR2 SVGAGI. This CDR3 reads CASSYSNRGRDQPQHF. CDR3 nucleotides: TGTGCCAGCAGTTACTCGAATAGGGGGCGCGATCAGCCCCAGCATTTT.

This clonotype was observed a single time. The chain employs TRBV12-3 or TRBV12-4 and TRBJ2-5, with 8 bases matching TRBD1. The CDR3 runs to 14 residues. Germline trimming cut 3 bases from V and 5 bases from J; bases unmatched to any gene: 5. The CDR3 protein is CASSFEDRGETQYF. The CDR3 coding sequence is TGTGCCAGCAGTTTCGAAGACAGGGGCGAGACCCAGTACTTC.

The gene calls are TRBV5-1 and TRBJ2-5, with D perhaps given as TRBD1 or TRBD2 (5 bases each). The length of the CDR3 is 15 residues. The V end was cut by 0 bases, the J end by 5 bases, with 14 bases between. Germline V lookup: CDR1 SGHRS, CDR2 YFSETQ. The CDR3 coding sequence is TGCGCCAGCAGCTTGGAGGGACCGGATTCGGAGACCCAGTACTTC. Translating it yields CASSLEGPDSETQYF.

This rearrangement joins TRBV12-3 or TRBV12-4 to TRBJ2-7; D remains unclear. This CDR3 region has 14 residues. Trimming cost V 4 bases and J 3 bases, with 13 bases left between them. The DNA of the CDR3 is TGTGCCAGCAGTTCTTACGGACCCCTCTACGAGCAGTACTTC. It is translated as CASSSYGPLYEQYF.

This clonotype was seen at least ten times. The rearrangement uses TRBV9 and TRBJ2-7; a possible D gene is TRBD1 (6 bases). V lost 4 bases and J lost 5, with 19 bases in between. The CDR3 totals 15 residues. From germline, CDR1 is SGDLS and CDR2 YYNGEE. The CDR3 nucleotides read TGTGCCAGCAGCTCCAGGGCAGGACAGTCGGACGAGCAGTACTTC. As protein: CASSSRAGQSDEQYF.

The V call is TRBV7-8, the J call TRBJ1-1; D gene unclear. V lost 5 bases and J 8 bases, leaving 12 bases between the germline ends. Germline CDR1 reads SGHVS; CDR2 reads FQNEAQ. The CDR3 has 12 residues. The CDR3 DNA reads TGTGCCAGCAGCCATACGGGCGGGGAAGCTTTCTTT. It codes for CASSHTGGEAFF.

The table lists this clonotype with many counts. This chain joins TRBV29-1 and TRBJ1-2; D uncertain. With 4 bases removed from V and 4 bases from J, the gap between germline ends came to 10 bases. The CDR3 covers 12 residues. In germline, CDR1 is SQVTM, CDR2 ANQGSEA. The CDR3 DNA sequence: TGCAGCGTTGTGGGAAGTTTCTATGGCTACACCTTC. The encoded protein is CSVVGSFYGYTF.

The rearrangement links TRBV20-1 to TRBJ1-6; possibly TRBD1 for D (5 bases). Germline values: CDR1 DFQATT, CDR2 SNEGSKA (reference sequence). There are 13 residues in the CDR3. V lost 6 bases and J lost 10, with 16 bases in between. The chain's CDR3 is CSARRDELSPLHF. The DNA of the CDR3 is TGCAGTGCCCGCCGGGACGAATTATCACCCCTCCACTTT.

This clonotype was observed a handful of times. The rearrangement joins TRBV6-1 to TRBJ1-2, with a weak D call TRBD1 (5 bases). CDR1 is MNHNS, CDR2 SASEGT, per germline. The CDR3 spans 14 residues. The V and J ends lost 7 bases and 0 bases respectively, with 12 bases between them. The CDR3 region has the DNA TGTGCCAGCACACCGGGGCCAACTAACTATGGCTACACCTTC. Residues: CASTPGPTNYGYTF.